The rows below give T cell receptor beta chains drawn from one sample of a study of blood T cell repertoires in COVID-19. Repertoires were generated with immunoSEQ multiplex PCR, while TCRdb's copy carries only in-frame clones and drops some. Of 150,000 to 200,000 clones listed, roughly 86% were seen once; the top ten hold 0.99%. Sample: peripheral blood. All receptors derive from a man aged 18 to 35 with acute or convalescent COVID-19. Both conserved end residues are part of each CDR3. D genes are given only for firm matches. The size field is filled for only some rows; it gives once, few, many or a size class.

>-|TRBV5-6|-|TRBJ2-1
TGTGCCAGCAGCTTCAACTTCGAGGAGCAGTTCTTC
CASSFNFEEQFF
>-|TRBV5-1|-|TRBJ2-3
TGCGCCAGCAGCCGACTAGGGGGCAGCACAGATACGCAGTATTTT
CASSRLGGSTDTQYF
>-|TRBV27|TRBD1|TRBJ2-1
TGTGCCAGCAGTATACAGGACAGGGGGGACTATGAGCAGTTCTTC
CASSIQDRGDYEQFF
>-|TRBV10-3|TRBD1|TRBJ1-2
TGTGCCATCAGCCTTGGACAGGGGGCCTATGGCTACACCTTC
CAISLGQGAYGYTF
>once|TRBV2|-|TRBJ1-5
TGTGCCAGCAGTGAATCTGGGCACAGCAATCAGCCCCAGCATTTT
CASSESGHSNQPQHF
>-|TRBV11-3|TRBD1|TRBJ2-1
TGTGCCAGCAGCTCCGACAGGGGGCTTAACAATGAGCAGTTCTTC
CASSSDRGLNNEQFF
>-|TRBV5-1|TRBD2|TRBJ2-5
TGCGCCAGCAGCGCTTCCGGGACTAGTCAAGAGACCCAGTACTTC
CASSASGTSQETQYF
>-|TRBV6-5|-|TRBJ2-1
TGTGCCAGCAGTTTATCCGGGAACAATGAGCAGTTCTTC
CASSLSGNNEQFF
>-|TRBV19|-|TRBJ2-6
TGTGCCAGTAGCACAGGGTCTGGGGCCAACGTCCTGACTTTC
CASSTGSGANVLTF
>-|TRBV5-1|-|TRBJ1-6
TGCGCCAGCAGCTTGCTGGGGGACTCCTCCTATAATTCACCCCTCCACTTT
CASSLLGDSSYNSPLHF
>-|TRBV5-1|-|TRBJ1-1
TGCGCCAGCAGATACGATCCAGGGAACACTGAAGCTTTCTTT
CASRYDPGNTEAFF
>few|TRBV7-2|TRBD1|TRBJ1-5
TGTGCCAGCAGCTTAAACAGGGGAGATAGCAATCAGCCCCAGCATTTT
CASSLNRGDSNQPQHF